A selection of T cell receptor beta chains follows, all from one sample in a study of T-cell reconstitution after alpha-beta-depleted transplantation in children. TCRdb analysed the PCR reads with MiXCR anew, one entry per CDR3 protein. The sample has about half a million distinct CDR3 sequences, around 13% seen once. The specimen was PBMCs from the stem cell graft donor, collected from the stem cell graft. The receptors derive from a human donor who donated a stem cell graft to a child with combined immunodeficiency. Both conserved end residues are part of each CDR3. D genes are given only for firm matches. Rows may omit the clone size; those that give it use once, few, many or a size class.

TRBV11-1	19	TRBJ2-5	few	TRBD2	CASSFGLAGLVLGGETQYF	TGTGCCAGCAGCTTTGGACTAGCGGGCCTCGTCCTGGGTGGGGAGACCCAGTACTTC
TRBV11-2	17	TRBJ2-1	-	-	CASSRSWEASSYNEQFF	TGTGCCAGCAGCCGTAGTTGGGAGGCTAGCTCCTACAATGAGCAGTTCTTC
TRBV4-3	15	TRBJ1-1	-	-	CASSQDFRSRTEAFF	TGCGCCAGCAGCCAAGATTTCCGCAGTCGCACTGAAGCTTTCTTT
TRBV12-3/TRBV12-4	14	TRBJ2-3	many	-	CASPRRMKPDTQYF	TGTGCCAGCCCTCGGAGAATGAAACCAGATACGCAGTATTTT
TRBV12-3/TRBV12-4	17	TRBJ2-6	few	TRBD1	CASSIGTGGNGANVLTF	TGTGCCAGCAGTATTGGGACAGGGGGCAATGGGGCCAACGTCCTGACTTTC
TRBV12-3/TRBV12-4	15	TRBJ2-1	many	TRBD2	CASSFSGGSYNEQFF	TGTGCCAGCAGCTTTAGCGGGGGCTCCTACAATGAGCAGTTCTTC
TRBV7-9	16	TRBJ1-4	-	-	CASSPDEGPANEKLFF	TGTGCCAGCAGCCCAGACGAGGGACCCGCTAATGAAAAACTGTTTTTT
TRBV12-3/TRBV12-4	12	TRBJ2-5	few	-	CASSSDLETQYF	TGTGCCAGCAGTTCGGACTTAGAGACCCAGTACTTC
TRBV20-1	12	TRBJ2-1	-	-	CGSAERYNEQFF	TGCGGTAGCGCCGAGAGGTACAATGAGCAGTTCTTC
TRBV3-1	12	TRBJ2-7	-	-	CASSQEPSEQYF	TGTGCCAGCAGCCAAGAACCCTCCGAGCAGTACTTC
TRBV24-1	14	TRBJ2-5	many	TRBD1	CATSGDRVQETQYF	TGTGCCACCAGTGGGGACAGGGTCCAAGAGACCCAGTACTTC
TRBV11-2	18	TRBJ1-5	-	TRBD1	CASSSYQDRGLGNQPQHF	TGTGCCAGCAGCTCTTACCAGGACAGGGGACTTGGCAATCAGCCCCAGCATTTT
TRBV10-3	13	TRBJ1-2	many	-	CAISELARDGYTF	TGTGCCATCAGTGAGCTGGCCAGGGATGGCTACACCTTC